The 20 T cell receptor beta chains in this list originate from one sample, sequenced in a study of cytomegalovirus exposure and HLA in healthy donors. The PCR had 60 Vbeta and 13 Jbeta primers. Only in-frame clones appear in the TCRdb table, and some are missing; sequencing was by immunoSEQ multiplex PCR. The table records approximately 190,000 clones, 75% to 90% of them present only once. The sequencing sample was made of PBMCs. The receptors originated from a man under 40 in good health and CMV-seronegative.

The chain combines TRBV30 with TRBJ2-7; 7 bases agree with TRBD1. The trim removed 2 bases at V and 3 bases at J, leaving 1 base unmatched. This CDR3 is 12 amino acids long. The germline V gene encodes CDR1 GTSNPN and CDR2 SVGIG (reference sequence). CDR3 bases: TGTGCCTGGAGTTGGACAGGCTACGAGCAGTACTTC. Its protein product is CAWSWTGYEQYF.

This CDR3 is CASSFRGGHFTDTQYF. The CDR3, as DNA: TGTGCCAGCAGTTTTAGGGGGGGCCACTTCACAGATACGCAGTATTTT. The chain uses TRBV28 and TRBJ2-3, with D perhaps matching TRBD2 (7 bases). The CDR3 contains 16 residues. Germline V gives CDR1 MDHEN, CDR2 SYDVKM. Trimming stripped 3 bases from V and 2 bases from J, with 15 bases between.

This chain uses TRBV10-2 with TRBJ1-1; no reliable D call. Germline CDR1 is WSHSY and CDR2 is SAAADI. There are 16 residues in the CDR3. Trimming removed 3 bases from V and 1 base from J, with 15 bases in between. The CDR3, as DNA: TGCGCCAGCAGTGATCTCCTCGGAGGACGGAACACTGAAGCTTTCTTT. It specifies CASSDLLGGRNTEAFF.

The chain is built from TRBV11-3 and TRBJ1-6; D is uncertain. Germline values: CDR1 SGHNT, CDR2 YENEEA. V was trimmed by 0 bases and J by 7 bases, leaving 4 bases between them. The CDR3 is made up of 13 amino acids. The CDR3 coding sequence is TGTGCCAGCAGCTTAGATTCGAATTCACCCCTCCACTTT. Amino acid sequence: CASSLDSNSPLHF.

A single count supports this clone. V gene TRBV28 combines with J gene TRBJ2-2, with D tentatively TRBD1 (6 bases). The CDR3 has 17 amino acids. Germline lookup yields CDR1 MDHEN and CDR2 SYDVKM. Trimming left V 2 bases short and J 1 base short, with 14 bases between. The chain's CDR3 is CASSLGATGRNTGELFF. CDR3 coding DNA: TGTGCCAGCAGTTTAGGGGCGACAGGAAGGAACACCGGGGAGCTGTTTTTT.

This clone turned up a few times. The genes are TRBV5-6 and TRBJ1-2, with D maybe TRBD1 (6 bases). There are 15 residues in the CDR3. The germline V gene encodes CDR1 SGHDT and CDR2 YYEEEE. Between the trimmed V and J ends, which lost 2 bases and 2 bases, there was a span of 13 bases. In DNA, the CDR3 is TGTGCCAGCAGCTTCCGGGGGGCGGGGAACTATGGCTACACCTTC. Translated: CASSFRGAGNYGYTF.

The genes are TRBV29-1 and TRBJ1-1; TRBD1 matches 9 bases. The CDR3 is made up of 14 amino acids. In germline, CDR1 is SQVTM, CDR2 ANQGSEA. V gave up 7 bases and J gave up 5 bases; unmatched junction bases: 11. The CDR3 protein is CSGLRDRAVTEAFF. The CDR3, as DNA: TGCAGCGGACTACGGGACAGGGCGGTGACTGAAGCTTTCTTT.

The V gene is TRBV9, the J gene TRBJ2-1, with TRBD2 matching 12 bases. This CDR3 region has 16 residues. Germline CDR1 SGDLS, CDR2 YYNGEE. J gave up 3 bases and V 3 bases, and 4 bases lay outside the gene matches. The CDR3 loop reads CASSELLAGGYNEQFF. In DNA form, the CDR3 reads TGTGCCAGCAGCGAACTACTAGCGGGGGGCTACAATGAGCAGTTCTTC.

The chain employs TRBV7-6 and TRBJ2-2; D uncertain. CDR1 is SGHVS and CDR2 is FNYEAQ in the germline V gene. CDR3 length: 12 amino acids. The V end lost 4 bases, the J end lost 5 bases, and 5 bases lay between the germline ends. The CDR3 protein is CASSSLTGELFF. The DNA of the CDR3 is TGTGCCAGCAGCTCGTTAACCGGGGAGCTGTTTTTT.

The chain uses TRBV18 and TRBJ1-6; 7 bases match TRBD1. Germline V CDR1 and CDR2: KGHSH, LQKENI. Trimming removed 3 bases from V and 9 bases from J; junction bases left unmatched: 5. The CDR3 runs 14 residues. Here the CDR3 reads CASSPDRVTSPLHF. The CDR3, as DNA: TGTGCCAGCTCACCCGACAGGGTGACTTCACCCCTCCACTTT.

In its sample, this clone was seen once. The chain employs TRBV5-6 and TRBJ2-7, with 7 bases aligning to TRBD1. Looked up from germline, CDR1 is SGHDT and CDR2 is YYEEEE. This CDR3 comprises 15 residues. J gave up 3 bases and V 2 bases, and 8 bases lay outside the gene matches. The CDR3 DNA reads as TGTGCCAGCAGCTTAACGGGACAGCGCCGCTACGAGCAGTACTTC. Amino acids: CASSLTGQRRYEQYF. Full variable domain (missing parts from reference TRBV5-6 and TRBJ2-7): DAGVTQSPTHLIKTRGQQVTLRCSPKSGHDTVSWYQQALGQGPQFIFQYYEEEERQRGNFPDRFSGHQFPNYSSELNVNALLLGDSALYLCASSLTGQRRYEQYFGPGTRLTVT.

The chain employs TRBV7-9 and TRBJ2-2; the D is unclear. CDR3 length: 12 residues. Germline V gives CDR1 SEHNR, CDR2 FQNEAQ (reference sequence). The V and J ends lost 6 bases and 5 bases respectively, with 7 bases between them. In DNA form, the CDR3 reads TGTGCCAGCAGTTTTATAACCGGGGAGCTGTTTTTT. Translated: CASSFITGELFF. Drawing the rest from reference TRBV7-9 and TRBJ2-2, the complete variable domain is DTGVSQNPRHKITKRGQNVTFRCDPISEHNRLYWYRQTLGQGPEFLTYFQNEAQLEKSRLLSDRFSAERPKGSFSTLEIQRTEQGDSAMYLCASSFITGELFFGEGSRLTVL.

The chain has TRBV2 and TRBJ1-1, with 7 bases fitting TRBD1. J gave up 0 bases and V 6 bases, and 4 bases lay outside the gene matches. Per the germline V gene, CDR1 is SNHLY and CDR2 is FYNNEI. The CDR3 loop spans 14 amino acids. CDR3 nucleotide sequence: TGTGCCAGCAGCCGAACAGGGGTGAACACTGAAGCTTTCTTT. Translated: CASSRTGVNTEAFF. The variable domain in full, with the rest retrieved from reference TRBV2 and TRBJ1-1, is EPEVTQTPSHQVTQMGQEVILRCVPISNHLYFYWYRQILGQKVEFLVSFYNNEISEKSEIFDDQFSVERPDGSNFTLKIRSTKLEDSAMYFCASSRTGVNTEAFFGQGTRLTVV.

The gene calls are TRBV6-5 and TRBJ1-1; 7 bases match TRBD1. V lost 5 bases to trimming and J lost 5 bases; unmatched junction nucleotides: 8. This CDR3 is built from 14 residues. The germline gives CDR1 MNHEY, CDR2 SVGAGI. CDR3 nucleotide sequence: TGTGCCAGCAGTCACCGACAGGGTCGGACTGAAGCTTTCTTT. This codes for CASSHRQGRTEAFF.

The gene calls are TRBV2 and TRBJ1-1; 8 bases line up with TRBD1. This CDR3 region has 13 residues. Germline V gene lookup returns CDR1 SNHLY and CDR2 FYNNEI. V was pared by 6 bases and J by 7 bases, with 7 bases of the junction left unmatched. The chain's CDR3 is CASRHRGEREAFF. The CDR3, as DNA: TGTGCCAGCAGACACAGGGGGGAACGTGAAGCTTTCTTT. Full variable domain (missing parts from reference TRBV2 and TRBJ1-1): EPEVTQTPSHQVTQMGQEVILRCVPISNHLYFYWYRQILGQKVEFLVSFYNNEISEKSEIFDDQFSVERPDGSNFTLKIRSTKLEDSAMYFCASRHRGEREAFFGQGTRLTVV.

The chain combines TRBV5-4 with TRBJ2-7; 10 bases are shared with TRBD2. Germline CDR1 reads SGHNT; CDR2 reads YYREEE (reference sequence). This CDR3 is built from 15 residues. Germline trimming cut 4 bases from V and 3 bases from J; bases unmatched to any gene: 7. Here the CDR3 reads CASSPMSSGGYEQYF. The CDR3 DNA sequence: TGTGCCAGCAGCCCTATGTCTAGCGGGGGCTACGAGCAGTACTTC.

V is TRBV10-2 and J is TRBJ2-5, with 12 positions matching TRBD2. Germline CDR1 reads WSHSY; CDR2 reads SAAADI. V shed 3 bases and J 12 bases; nucleotides not matched to a gene: 17. The CDR3 runs to 17 residues. The CDR3 here is CASSDSSGLAGGGSEYF. The CDR3, as DNA: TGCGCCAGCAGTGACAGTTCTGGCCTAGCGGGAGGGGGGTCCGAGTACTTC.

The rearrangement links TRBV10-3 to TRBJ2-1; 10 bases map to TRBD2. The V gene's germline CDR1 is ENHRY and CDR2 SYGVKD. After removal of 0 bases from V and 4 bases from J, the junction contained 9 bases not matched to a gene. The CDR3 loop spans 18 amino acids. CDR3 protein: CAISESAGLAGAYNEQFF. In DNA form, the CDR3 reads TGTGCCATCAGTGAGTCGGCGGGTCTAGCGGGGGCGTACAATGAGCAGTTCTTC.

V gene TRBV29-1 combines with J gene TRBJ1-1; weak D call: TRBD1 (6 bases). The CDR3 has 16 amino acids. Trimming shortened V by 3 bases and J by 7 bases, and 24 bases separated the two germline ends. Germline CDR1 is SQVTM and CDR2 is ANQGSEA. DNA for the CDR3: TGCAGCGTTGAGGGCGCGGACAGCCCACTCCAAAATGAAGCTTTCTTT. Amino acid sequence: CSVEGADSPLQNEAFF.

This clone has a single count. The chain recombines TRBV6-5 with TRBJ2-1; 8 bases align to TRBD1. V shed 7 bases, J shed 5 bases, and the junction held 4 bases outside the gene matches. CDR1 MNHEY and CDR2 SVGAGI come from the germline V gene. The CDR3 runs to 13 residues. The CDR3 nucleotides are TGTGCCAGCAAGTGGGACAGGAACAATGAGCAGTTCTTC. The encoded protein is CASKWDRNNEQFF.